One and the same sample provided the 22 T cell receptor beta chains below, sequenced in a study of Ad26.COV2.S vaccination and SARS-CoV-2 variants. Repertoires were generated with immunoSEQ multiplex PCR, while TCRdb's copy carries only in-frame clones and drops some. The sample yields about 430,000 clones, approximately 92% seen once. Described treatment: 15 to 20 received Ad26.COV2.S at low or high dose, single or two shots; several received placebo; per-sample allocation not given. All samples were drawn on day 63, counting from the first vaccine or placebo injection. The sequenced sample was peripheral blood, obtained in a trial of Ad26.COV2.S vaccine versus placebo. The origin of the receptors is a person between 18 and 59 years old who received the Ad26.COV2.S COVID-19 vaccine or a placebo.

The rearrangement links TRBV19 to TRBJ1-5; 8 bases are shared with TRBD1. The CDR3 runs 13 residues. V shed 6 bases, J shed 2 bases, and the junction held 0 bases outside the gene matches. CDR1 is LNHDA, CDR2 SQIVND, per germline (reference sequence). The CDR3 DNA follows: TGTGCCAGTAGGGACAGGGGCAATCAGCCCCAGCATTTT. Its translation is CASRDRGNQPQHF.

The chain employs TRBV7-9 and TRBJ2-5; D might be TRBD2 (6 bases). Trimming took 2 bases from V and 2 from J, leaving 9 bases between them. Germline V gives CDR1 SEHNR, CDR2 FQNEAQ (reference sequence). The CDR3 length is 14 residues. CDR3 in DNA: TGTGCCAGCAGCTTAATGGGACTTCAAGAGACCCAGTACTTC. Translation gives CASSLMGLQETQYF.

To note about this clone: This sample also contains other DNA sequences that code for the same CDR3. The rearrangement links TRBV4-1 to TRBJ2-7; the match to TRBD1 covers 7 bases. The CDR3 extends over 14 amino acids. CDR1 and CDR2 (germline): MGHRA, YSYEKL. V trimming: 1 base; J trimming: 2 bases; junction bases outside the gene matches: 2. CDR3 sequence (DNA): TGCGCCAGCAGCCAAGCGGGACAGACCTACGAGCAGTACTTC. Amino acid sequence: CASSQAGQTYEQYF.

V and J are TRBV5-8 and TRBJ1-5, with TRBD1 identical over 8 bases. J lost 7 bases, V lost 0 bases, and 9 bases had no gene match. The CDR3 is 16 residues long. Germline assignment: CDR1 SGHTS and CDR2 YDEGEE. CDR3: CASSLETGAEGQPQHF. DNA of the CDR3: TGTGCCAGCAGCTTGGAGACAGGGGCGGAGGGACAGCCCCAGCATTTT.

V gene TRBV10-3 combines with J gene TRBJ2-6, with D perhaps matching TRBD2 (7 bases). Per the germline V gene, CDR1 is ENHRY and CDR2 is SYGVKD. The CDR3 has 16 residues. V was clipped by 5 bases and J by 0 bases, with 11 bases between them. The CDR3 DNA reads as TGTGCCATCAGTAGAAGGGGGGGCTCTGGGGCCAACGTCCTGACTTTC. Translated: CAISRRGGSGANVLTF.

V is TRBV2 and J is TRBJ2-3; TRBD2 agrees at 7 bases. Germline-derived CDR1 and CDR2 are SNHLY and FYNNEI. This CDR3 is 16 amino acids long. Unmatched junction bases numbered 9, after V lost 6 bases and J lost 0 bases. CDR3 amino acids: CASRELPSGSTDTQYF. DNA for the CDR3: TGTGCCAGCAGGGAATTACCTAGCGGAAGCACAGATACGCAGTATTTT.

The chain combines TRBV4-1 with TRBJ2-7; 11 bases map to TRBD2. After removal of 3 bases from V and 6 bases from J, the junction contained 10 bases not matched to a gene. The length of the CDR3 is 16 residues. Germline V CDR1 and CDR2: MGHRA, YSYEKL. The CDR3 region is CASSQMSGLADAEQYF. In nucleotides, the CDR3 is TGCGCCAGCAGCCAGATGTCGGGACTAGCGGACGCCGAGCAGTACTTC.

The V and J genes are TRBV3-1 (or the pseudogene TRBV3-2) and TRBJ1-3; 8 positions match TRBD1. V trimming: 7 bases; J trimming: 4 bases; junction bases outside the gene matches: 15. CDR1 is LGHDT, CDR2 YNNKEL, per germline (reference sequence). This CDR3 is 17 amino acids long. The CDR3 is CASTRYLRTGPGNTIYF. CDR3 nucleotide sequence: TGTGCCAGCACCCGATACCTCCGGACAGGGCCGGGAAACACCATATATTTT.

J is TRBJ1-1 and V is TRBV4-3, with TRBD1 matching over 7 bases. The CDR3 totals 17 residues. Trimming at V came to 0 bases and at J to 3 bases, leaving 10 bases not matched to a gene. Germline lookup yields CDR1 LGHNA and CDR2 YSLEER. CDR3 nucleotides: TGCGCCAGCAGCCAAGAAAAGAGGGCAGGGGGGGACACTGAAGCTTTCTTT. Its protein is CASSQEKRAGGDTEAFF.

The chain uses TRBV5-1 and TRBJ1-2, with D unclear. Trimming pared 5 bases from V and 2 bases from J, leaving 13 bases between. Germline V CDR1 and CDR2: SGHRS, YFSETQ. This CDR3 has 14 amino acids. CDR3 residues: CASREQAANYGYTF. The CDR3 DNA is TGCGCCAGCAGAGAGCAGGCAGCAAACTATGGCTACACCTTC.

This chain links TRBV6-2 or TRBV6-3 with TRBJ2-5; D unresolved. V was cut by 6 bases and J by 1 base, with 3 bases left in between. The CDR3 runs 11 residues. Germline V lookup: CDR1 MNHEY, CDR2 SVGEGT. CDR3 sequence: CASSGQETQYF. For the CDR3, the DNA is TGTGCCAGCAGCGGCCAAGAGACCCAGTACTTC.

This clone was seen a few times. The CDR3 is CASSLGDAGELFF. CDR3 in DNA: TGTGCCAGCAGCTTAGGAGACGCCGGGGAGCTGTTTTTT. The V call is TRBV7-6, the J call TRBJ2-2; D gene ambiguous. In germline, CDR1 is SGHVS, CDR2 FNYEAQ. The CDR3 totals 13 residues. V lost 1 base and J lost 6, with 6 bases in between.

The V gene is TRBV28, the J gene TRBJ1-1; D gene unclear. The V gene lost 1 base and the J gene lost 1 base, with 7 bases spanning the gap. CDR1 MDHEN and CDR2 SYDVKM come from the germline V gene. This CDR3 is 14 amino acids long. The CDR3 nucleotides read TGTGCCAGCAGTTTATTGCCAGGGAACACTGAAGCTTTCTTT. The encoded protein is CASSLLPGNTEAFF.

The chain combines TRBV4-1 with TRBJ1-1; a weak D match, TRBD1 (6 bases). Germline lookup yields CDR1 MGHRA and CDR2 YSYEKL. V lost 2 bases to trimming and J lost 5 bases, with 24 bases between them. The CDR3 totals 18 residues. The CDR3 region has the DNA TGCGCCAGCAGCCAAATCACGACCACAGGACCAGGGGTTACTGAAGCTTTCTTT. It codes for CASSQITTTGPGVTEAFF.

This clone was recorded once. The chain is built from TRBV27 and TRBJ2-3; TRBD2 aligns across 7 bases. CDR3 size: 14 residues. With 6 bases clipped from V and 2 bases from J, the junction kept 5 bases outside the gene matches. CDR1 and CDR2 (germline): MNHEY, SMNVEV (reference sequence). The chain's CDR3 is CASRPSGYTDTQYF. The CDR3 bases are TGTGCCAGCAGGCCTAGCGGTTACACAGATACGCAGTATTTT.

The chain employs TRBV29-1 and TRBJ2-7; D is uncertain. The CDR3 spans 12 residues. The V gene lost 6 bases and the J gene lost 3 bases, with 12 bases spanning the gap. From germline, CDR1 is SQVTM and CDR2 ANQGSEA. The DNA of the CDR3 is TGCAGCGTGATGACTCAACGCTACGAGCAGTACTTC. It encodes CSVMTQRYEQYF.

The chain carries TRBV6-6 and TRBJ1-1; D ambiguous. The CDR3 consists of 13 residues. CDR1 is MNHNY and CDR2 is SVGAGI in the germline V gene (reference sequence). V lost 8 bases and J 1 base, leaving 11 bases between the germline ends. The CDR3 protein is CASFSASNTEAFF. In DNA, the CDR3 is TGTGCCAGCTTCTCGGCCTCGAACACTGAAGCTTTCTTT.

The rearrangement links TRBV3-1 (or the pseudogene TRBV3-2) to TRBJ2-1; no definite D call. The CDR3 is 15 amino acids. V was clipped by 2 bases and J by 0 bases, with 8 bases between them. Looked up from germline, CDR1 is LGHDT and CDR2 is YNNKEL (reference sequence). CDR3 amino acids: CASSQLTSSYNEQFF. CDR3 coding DNA: TGTGCCAGCAGCCAATTGACAAGCTCCTACAATGAGCAGTTCTTC.

The chain joins TRBV27 to TRBJ2-7; 7 bases match TRBD2. This CDR3 contains 15 residues. Germline CDR1 is MNHEY and CDR2 is SMNVEV (reference sequence). The trim removed 5 bases at V and 1 base at J, leaving 8 bases unmatched. This CDR3 reads CASSISSGGSYEQYF. The DNA of the CDR3 is TGTGCCAGCAGTATCTCTAGCGGAGGGTCCTACGAGCAGTACTTC.

The chain uses TRBV24-1 and TRBJ2-1; 9 bases fit TRBD1. Losses at the gene ends were 6 bases for V and 6 bases for J; bases not matched to a gene: 8. The germline V gene has CDR1 KGHDR and CDR2 SFDVKD. The CDR3 is 15 residues long. Written as DNA, the CDR3 is TGTGCCACCAGTTACGGGACAGGGACTCTCAATGAGCAGTTCTTC. Amino acids: CATSYGTGTLNEQFF.

The V gene is TRBV7-6, the J gene TRBJ2-2; no reliable D call. This CDR3 has 12 amino acids. Germline V lookup: CDR1 SGHVS, CDR2 FNYEAQ. Between the trimmed V and J ends, which lost 1 base and 8 bases, there was a span of 5 bases. The DNA of the CDR3 is TGTGCCAGCAGCTTAGAGCTAGGGGAGCTGTTTTTT. It codes for CASSLELGELFF.

This clone has just a few counts. The rearrangement uses TRBV5-4 and TRBJ1-1; D unclear. The V end was cut by 2 bases, the J end by 4 bases, with 9 bases between. Germline V gene lookup returns CDR1 SGHNT and CDR2 YYREEE (reference sequence). This CDR3 is built from 13 residues. The CDR3 DNA reads as TGTGCCAGCAGCTTCCTGGGCGGCACTGAAGCTTTCTTT. Translation: CASSFLGGTEAFF.